This TCR beta chain originates from a study of T cells in narcolepsy. The repertoire was sequenced with immunoSEQ multiplex PCR; TCRdb's copy has only in-frame clones and lacks some. This table holds hundreds of clones, 29% found once. This clone was detected a few times. Antigen unknown. A read error is likely here: a far larger clone is one base away. The CDR3 has 17 residues. V lost 4 bases and J 4 bases, leaving 23 bases between the germline ends. The germline gives CDR1 SGHRS, CDR2 YFSETQ. The chain recombines TRBV5-1 with TRBJ1-1; D uncertain. This sequence originates from a human donor with narcolepsy. Sequencing used cultured CD4+ T cells from cerebrospinal fluid. CDR3 DNA: TGCGCCAGCAGCCCTGGGATCAGTGGGCGGGAGTCCACTGAAGCTTTCTTT. It translates to CASSPGISGRESTEAFF.